The following is a TCR beta chain sequence with its context. Its antigen is still unknown. This specimen comes from a study of shared clonotypes between healthy human individuals. Study-level information: Donors were two women and three men aged 18 to 49. General observations from the study: Sharing across four donors was highest in naive CD4 (around 5%) and lowest in memory CD8 (roughly 0.4%).

Authors' methods: ImmunoSEQ supplied junction-only sequences lacking quality scores, so filtering was different. Assay: immunoSEQ multiplex PCR; the TCRdb copy retains only in-frame clones and omits some. V, J and clone size reflect that table, while D and trimming were determined from the DNA. The sample lists about 1.5 million clones; 95% to 99% were seen once. Germline lookup yields CDR1 SGDLS and CDR2 YYNGEE. V lost 6 bases and J lost 4; bases outside the gene matches: 12. The CDR3 totals 16 residues. Splitting the CD4+ cells yielded a CD45RA+ naive subset and a CD45RA-negative memory subset. This TCR came from a man under 40 in good health. The sequenced sample was naive CD4+ T cells sorted from blood. Subset given: CD45RA+ positively selected. The chain links TRBV9 to TRBJ2-7, with 11 bases identical to TRBD1. CDR3 coding DNA: TGTGCCAGCAAAGTGAGGGGACAGGGGGTTGTTTACGAGCAGTACTTC. It encodes CASKVRGQGVVYEQYF.